This T cell receptor (beta chain) was captured by sequencing in a study of CD8 T cells in ankylosing spondylitis. Study-wide points: A motif in TCR beta, a set of under ten highly homologous variants, appeared characteristic of ankylosing spondylitis blood. Significant enrichment of disease-linked clones was reported in matched ankylosing spondylitis synovial fluid. Some of these motif variants have turned up before, in reports on reactive arthritis synovial fluid and blood. In peripheral blood, disease-linked CD8+ clones occurred at relatively low frequencies.

This clonotype appeared many times. Antigen specificity is unknown. The TCR beta libraries were generated through quantitative 5'-RACE incorporating molecular barcodes. TCRdb reprocessed the 5' RACE reads via MiXCR and lists one record per CDR3 protein. The sample consists of about 510,000 distinct CDR3 sequences, 5.3% of them appearing once. Germline assignment: CDR1 DFQATT and CDR2 SNEGSKA (reference sequence). Trimming at V came to 6 bases and at J to 6 bases, leaving 13 bases not matched to a gene. The CDR3 has 14 amino acids. Sequenced: blood, either unsorted or a sorted T cell fraction (not recorded which). The chain combines TRBV20-1 with TRBJ1-1; 7 bases align to TRBD1. The receptor's source is a male donor with ankylosing spondylitis. Here the CDR3 reads CSARTGREVAEAFF. The DNA for the CDR3 is TGCAGTGCCAGGACAGGTCGCGAAGTAGCTGAAGCTTTCTTT.